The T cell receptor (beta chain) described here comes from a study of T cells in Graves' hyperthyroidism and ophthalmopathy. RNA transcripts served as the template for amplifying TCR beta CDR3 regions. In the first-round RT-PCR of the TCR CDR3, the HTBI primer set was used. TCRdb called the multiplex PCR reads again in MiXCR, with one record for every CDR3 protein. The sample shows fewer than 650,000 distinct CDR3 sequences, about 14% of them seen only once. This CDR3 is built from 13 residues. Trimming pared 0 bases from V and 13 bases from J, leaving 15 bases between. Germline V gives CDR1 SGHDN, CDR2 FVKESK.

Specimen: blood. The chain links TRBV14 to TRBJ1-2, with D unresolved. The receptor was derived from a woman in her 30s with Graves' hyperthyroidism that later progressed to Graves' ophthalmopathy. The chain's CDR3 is CASSQDHTWKGTF. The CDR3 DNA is TGTGCCAGCAGCCAAGATCACACCTGGAAGGGCACCTTC.